Sequencing of this T cell receptor beta chain was carried out in a study of T cell changes during pregnancy in multiple sclerosis. The CDR3 consists of 16 residues. Deletions cut 3 bases from V and 6 bases from J, with 21 bases between. CDR1 is WSHSY and CDR2 is SAAADI in the germline V gene. The data were produced by immunoSEQ multiplex PCR, yet TCRdb's version contains in-frame clones alone and is incomplete. The data contain around 71,000 clones, over 85% of them singletons. The material was peripheral blood, obtained in the third trimester of pregnancy. The chain uses TRBV10-2 and TRBJ2-7, with a tentative D call TRBD2 (5 bases). The clonotype comes from a female donor with multiple sclerosis, enrolled in a pregnancy study. CDR3 region: CASSEGGGGTDSEQYF. As DNA, the CDR3 is TGCGCCAGCAGTGAAGGTGGCGGAGGCACGGATAGCGAGCAGTACTTC.